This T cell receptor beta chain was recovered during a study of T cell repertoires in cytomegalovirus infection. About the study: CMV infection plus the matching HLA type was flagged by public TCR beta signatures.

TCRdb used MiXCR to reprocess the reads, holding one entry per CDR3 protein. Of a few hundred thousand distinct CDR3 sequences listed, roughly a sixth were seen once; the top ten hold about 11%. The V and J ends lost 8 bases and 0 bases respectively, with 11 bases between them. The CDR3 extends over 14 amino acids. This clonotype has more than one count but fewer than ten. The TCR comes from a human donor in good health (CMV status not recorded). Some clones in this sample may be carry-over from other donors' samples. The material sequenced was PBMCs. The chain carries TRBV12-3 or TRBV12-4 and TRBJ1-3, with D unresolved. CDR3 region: CASAESSSGNTIYF. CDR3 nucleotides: TGTGCCAGCGCCGAATCGAGCTCTGGAAACACCATATATTTT.